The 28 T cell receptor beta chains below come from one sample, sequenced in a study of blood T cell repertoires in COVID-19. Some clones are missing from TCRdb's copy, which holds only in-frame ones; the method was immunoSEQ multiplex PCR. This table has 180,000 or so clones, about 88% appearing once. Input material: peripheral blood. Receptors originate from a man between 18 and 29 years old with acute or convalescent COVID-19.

In DNA form, the CDR3 reads TGTGCCAGCAGCTTGGCTTTGACAGGGACAGGCACTGAAGCTTTCTTT. Its protein product is CASSLALTGTGTEAFF. V is TRBV5-5 and J is TRBJ1-1; 8 bases map to TRBD1. This CDR3 is 16 amino acids long. Germline loops: CDR1 SGHKS, CDR2 YYEKEE (reference sequence). J was trimmed by 4 bases and V by 0 bases; bases with no gene match: 8.

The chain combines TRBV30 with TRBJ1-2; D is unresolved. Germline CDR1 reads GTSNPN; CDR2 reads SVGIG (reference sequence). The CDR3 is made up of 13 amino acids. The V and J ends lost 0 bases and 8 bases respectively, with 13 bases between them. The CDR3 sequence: CAWSVSGNRGYTF. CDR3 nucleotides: TGTGCCTGGAGTGTTTCGGGGAACCGGGGCTACACCTTC.

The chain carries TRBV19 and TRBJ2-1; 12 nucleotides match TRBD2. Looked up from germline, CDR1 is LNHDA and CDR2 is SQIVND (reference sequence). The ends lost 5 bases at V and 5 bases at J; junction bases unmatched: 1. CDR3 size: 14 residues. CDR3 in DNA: TGTGCCAGTAGTCTAGCGGGGGGGAACAATGAGCAGTTCTTC. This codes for CASSLAGGNNEQFF.

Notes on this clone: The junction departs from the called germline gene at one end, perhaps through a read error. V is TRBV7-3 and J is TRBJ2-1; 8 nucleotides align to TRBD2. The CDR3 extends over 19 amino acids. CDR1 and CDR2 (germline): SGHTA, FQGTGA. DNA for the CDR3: TGTGCCAGCAGGTTAATGTCTGGTGGATTTAGCGGGGTAGACAATGAGCAGTTCTTC. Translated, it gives CASRLMSGGFSGVDNEQFF. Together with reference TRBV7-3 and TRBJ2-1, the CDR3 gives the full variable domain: GAGVSQTPSNKVTEKGKYVELRCDPISGHTALYWYRQSLGQGPEFLIYFQGTGAADDSGLPNDRFFAVRPEGSVSTLKIQRTERGDSAVYLCASRLMSGGFSGVDNEQFFGPGTRLTVL.

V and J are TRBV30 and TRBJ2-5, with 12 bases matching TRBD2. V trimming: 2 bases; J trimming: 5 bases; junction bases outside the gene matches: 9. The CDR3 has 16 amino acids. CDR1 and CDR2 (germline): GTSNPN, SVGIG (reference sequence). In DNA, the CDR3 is TGTGCCTGGAGTTCTCTAGCGGGGGGGCTTATTGAGACCCAGTACTTC. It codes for CAWSSLAGGLIETQYF.

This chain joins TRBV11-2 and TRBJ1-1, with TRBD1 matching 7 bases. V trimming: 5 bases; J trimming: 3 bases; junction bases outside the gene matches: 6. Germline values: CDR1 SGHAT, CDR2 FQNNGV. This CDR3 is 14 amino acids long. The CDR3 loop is CASSHLRGHTEAFF. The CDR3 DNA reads TGTGCCAGCAGCCACCTTAGGGGGCACACTGAAGCTTTCTTT. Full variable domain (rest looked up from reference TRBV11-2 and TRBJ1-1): EAGVAQSPRYKIIEKRQSVAFWCNPISGHATLYWYQQILGQGPKLLIQFQNNGVVDDSQLPKDRFSAERLKGVDSTLKIQPAKLEDSAVYLCASSHLRGHTEAFFGQGTRLTVV.

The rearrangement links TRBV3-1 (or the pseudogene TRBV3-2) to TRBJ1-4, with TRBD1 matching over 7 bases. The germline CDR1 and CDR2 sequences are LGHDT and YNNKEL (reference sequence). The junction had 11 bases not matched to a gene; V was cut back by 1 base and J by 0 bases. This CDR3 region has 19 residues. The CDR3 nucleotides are TGTGCCAGCAGCCAAGGTGGCGCAGGGGGTTTTGCAACTAATGAAAAACTGTTTTTT. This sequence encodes CASSQGGAGGFATNEKLFF.

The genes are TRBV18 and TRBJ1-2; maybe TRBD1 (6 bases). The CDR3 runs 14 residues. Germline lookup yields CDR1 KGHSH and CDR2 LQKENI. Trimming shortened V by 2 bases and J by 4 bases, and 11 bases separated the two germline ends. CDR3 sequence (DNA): TGTGCCAGCTCACCAGCCGACAGGCCCTATGGCTACACCTTC. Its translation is CASSPADRPYGYTF.

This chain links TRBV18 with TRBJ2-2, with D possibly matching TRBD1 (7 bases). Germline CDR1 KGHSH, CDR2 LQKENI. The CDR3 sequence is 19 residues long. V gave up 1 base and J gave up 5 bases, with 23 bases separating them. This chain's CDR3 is CASSPQGRLRDRDTGELFF. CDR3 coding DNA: TGTGCCAGCTCACCACAAGGGCGCTTGCGGGACAGAGATACCGGGGAGCTGTTTTTT.

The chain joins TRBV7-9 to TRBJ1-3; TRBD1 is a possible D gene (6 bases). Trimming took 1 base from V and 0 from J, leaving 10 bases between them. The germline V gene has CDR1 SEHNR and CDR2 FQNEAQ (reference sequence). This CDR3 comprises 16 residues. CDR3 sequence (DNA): TGTGCCAGCAGCTTAGGCGTGGGACACTCTGGAAACACCATATATTTT. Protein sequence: CASSLGVGHSGNTIYF.

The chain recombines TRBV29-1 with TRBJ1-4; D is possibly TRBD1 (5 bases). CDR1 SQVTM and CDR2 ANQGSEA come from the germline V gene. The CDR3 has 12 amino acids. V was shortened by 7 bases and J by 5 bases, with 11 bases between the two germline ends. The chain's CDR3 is CSGRDSNEKLFF. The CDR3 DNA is TGCAGCGGCCGGGACTCAAATGAAAAACTGTTTTTT. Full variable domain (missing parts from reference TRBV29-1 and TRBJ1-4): SAVISQKPSRDICQRGTSLTIQCQVDSQVTMMFWYRQQPGQSLTLIATANQGSEATYESGFVIDKFPISRPNLTFSTLTVSNMSPEDSSIYLCSGRDSNEKLFFGSGTQLSVL.

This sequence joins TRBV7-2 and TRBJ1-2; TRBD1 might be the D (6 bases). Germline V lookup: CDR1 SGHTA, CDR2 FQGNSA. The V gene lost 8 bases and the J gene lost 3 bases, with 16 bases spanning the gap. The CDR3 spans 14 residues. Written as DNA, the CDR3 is TGTGCCAGCGGTTACCCGGGGGGCTACTATGGCTACACCTTC. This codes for CASGYPGGYYGYTF.

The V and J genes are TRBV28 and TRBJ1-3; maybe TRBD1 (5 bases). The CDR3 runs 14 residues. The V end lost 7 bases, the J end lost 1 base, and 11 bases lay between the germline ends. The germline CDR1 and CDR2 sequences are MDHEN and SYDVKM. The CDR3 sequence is CASTHQGSGNTIYF. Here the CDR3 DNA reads TGTGCCAGCACCCACCAGGGATCTGGAAACACCATATATTTT. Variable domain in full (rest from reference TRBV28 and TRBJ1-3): DVKVTQSSRYLVKRTGEKVFLECVQDMDHENMFWYRQDPGLGLRLIYFSYDVKMKEKGDIPEGYSVSREKKERFSLILESASTNQTSMYLCASTHQGSGNTIYFGEGSWLTVV.

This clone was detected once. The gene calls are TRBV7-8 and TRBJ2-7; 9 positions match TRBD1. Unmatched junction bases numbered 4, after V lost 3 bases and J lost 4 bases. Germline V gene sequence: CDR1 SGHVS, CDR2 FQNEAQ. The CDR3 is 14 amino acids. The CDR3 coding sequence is TGTGCCAGCAGCTTTGCCGGGACAGGGTACGAGCAGTACGTC. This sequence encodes CASSFAGTGYEQYV.

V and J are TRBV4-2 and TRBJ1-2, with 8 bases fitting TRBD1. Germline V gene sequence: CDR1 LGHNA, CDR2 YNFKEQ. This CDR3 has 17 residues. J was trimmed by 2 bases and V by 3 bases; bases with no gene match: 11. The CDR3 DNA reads TGTGCCAGCAGCCATGATGACCCGGGACAGGCGAACTATGGCTACACCTTC. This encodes CASSHDDPGQANYGYTF.

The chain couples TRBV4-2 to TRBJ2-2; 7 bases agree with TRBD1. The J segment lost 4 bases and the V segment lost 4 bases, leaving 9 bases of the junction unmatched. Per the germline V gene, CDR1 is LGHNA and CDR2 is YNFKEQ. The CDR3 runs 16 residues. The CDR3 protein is CASSLMKGALTGELFF. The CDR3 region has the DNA TGTGCCAGCAGCCTCATGAAGGGGGCCCTCACCGGGGAGCTGTTTTTT.

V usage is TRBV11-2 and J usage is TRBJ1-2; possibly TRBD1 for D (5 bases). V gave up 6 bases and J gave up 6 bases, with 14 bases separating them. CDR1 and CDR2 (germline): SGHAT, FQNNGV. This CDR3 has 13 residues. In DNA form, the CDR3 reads TGTGCCAGCAGTAATCCGGGGGTTAATGGCTACACCTTC. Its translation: CASSNPGVNGYTF.

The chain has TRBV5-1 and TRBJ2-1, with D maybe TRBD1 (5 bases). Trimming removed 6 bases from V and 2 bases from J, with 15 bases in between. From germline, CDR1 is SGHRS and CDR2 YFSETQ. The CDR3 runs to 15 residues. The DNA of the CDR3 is TGCGCCAGCAACGAAGGGCAGGGCACCTACAATGAGCAGTTCTTC. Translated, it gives CASNEGQGTYNEQFF.

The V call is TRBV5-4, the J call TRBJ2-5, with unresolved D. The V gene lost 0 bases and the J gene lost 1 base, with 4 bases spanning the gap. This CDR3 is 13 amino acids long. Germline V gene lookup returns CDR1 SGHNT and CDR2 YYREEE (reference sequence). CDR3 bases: TGTGCCAGCAGCTTGGACTTCCAAGAGACCCAGTACTTC. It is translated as CASSLDFQETQYF.

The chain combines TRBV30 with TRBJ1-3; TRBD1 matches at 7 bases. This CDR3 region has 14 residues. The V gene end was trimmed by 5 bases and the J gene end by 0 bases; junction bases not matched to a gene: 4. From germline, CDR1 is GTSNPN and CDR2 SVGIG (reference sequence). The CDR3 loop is CAWDQGVSGNTIYF. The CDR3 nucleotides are TGTGCCTGGGACCAGGGGGTCTCTGGAAACACCATATATTTT.

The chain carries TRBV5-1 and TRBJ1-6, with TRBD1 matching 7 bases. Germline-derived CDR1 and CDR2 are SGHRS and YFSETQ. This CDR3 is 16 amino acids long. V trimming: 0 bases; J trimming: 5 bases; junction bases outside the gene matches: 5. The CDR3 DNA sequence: TGCGCCAGCAGCTTGGCCCCCCAGGGGGATAATTCACCCCTCCACTTT. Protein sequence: CASSLAPQGDNSPLHF.

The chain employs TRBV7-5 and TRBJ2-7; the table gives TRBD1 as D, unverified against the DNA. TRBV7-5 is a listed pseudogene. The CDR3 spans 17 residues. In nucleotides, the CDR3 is TGTGTCAGAAGCTCGATTTTAGGGACAGGGTCGGGCTGCGAGCAGTACGTC. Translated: CVRSSILGTGSGCEQYV.

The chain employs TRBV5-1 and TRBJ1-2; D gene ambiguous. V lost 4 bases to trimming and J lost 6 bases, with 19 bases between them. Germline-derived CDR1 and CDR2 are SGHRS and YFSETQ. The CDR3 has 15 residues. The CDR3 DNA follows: TGCGCCAGCAGCAAGTTGGCCCTCGGAGGCCATGGCTACACCTTC. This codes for CASSKLALGGHGYTF.

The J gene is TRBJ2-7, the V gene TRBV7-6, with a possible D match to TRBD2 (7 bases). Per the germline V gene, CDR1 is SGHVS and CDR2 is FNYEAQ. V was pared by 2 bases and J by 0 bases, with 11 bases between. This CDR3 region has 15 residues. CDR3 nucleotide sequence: TGTGCCAGCAGCTTAAGGGGGGGGGACTCCTACGAGCAGTACTTC. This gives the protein CASSLRGGDSYEQYF.

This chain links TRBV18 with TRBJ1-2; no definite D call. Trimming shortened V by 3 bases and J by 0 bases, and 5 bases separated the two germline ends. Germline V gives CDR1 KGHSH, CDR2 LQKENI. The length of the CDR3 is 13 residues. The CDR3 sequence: CASSPPANYGYTF. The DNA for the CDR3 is TGTGCCAGCTCACCTCCCGCTAACTATGGCTACACCTTC.

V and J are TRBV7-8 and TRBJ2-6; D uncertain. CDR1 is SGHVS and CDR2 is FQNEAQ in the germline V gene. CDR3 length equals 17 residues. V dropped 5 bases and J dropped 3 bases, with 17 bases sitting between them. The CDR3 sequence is CASSVKFMAGGANVLTF. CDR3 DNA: TGTGCCAGCAGCGTAAAGTTCATGGCTGGTGGGGCCAACGTCCTGACTTTC.

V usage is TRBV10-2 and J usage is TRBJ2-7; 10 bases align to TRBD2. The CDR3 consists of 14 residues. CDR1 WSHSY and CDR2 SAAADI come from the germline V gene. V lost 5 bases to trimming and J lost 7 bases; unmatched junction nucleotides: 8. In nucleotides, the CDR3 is TGCGCCAGCAGTTCCAGCGGGGGGGCTGGAGAGCAGTACTTC. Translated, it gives CASSSSGGAGEQYF.

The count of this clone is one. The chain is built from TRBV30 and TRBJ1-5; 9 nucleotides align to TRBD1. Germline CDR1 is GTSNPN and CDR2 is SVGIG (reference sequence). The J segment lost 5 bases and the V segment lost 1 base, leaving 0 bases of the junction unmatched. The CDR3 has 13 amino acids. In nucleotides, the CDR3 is TGTGCCTGGAGTGGGACAGGGGATCAGCCCCAGCATTTT. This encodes CAWSGTGDQPQHF.